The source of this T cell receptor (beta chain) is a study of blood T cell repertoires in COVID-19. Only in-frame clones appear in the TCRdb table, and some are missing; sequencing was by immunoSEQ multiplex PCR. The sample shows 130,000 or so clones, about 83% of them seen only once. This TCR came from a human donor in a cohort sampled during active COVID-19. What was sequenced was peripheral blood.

The CDR3 loop is CASSLQLHPSFYGYTF. The CDR3 DNA sequence: TGTGCCAGCAGCTTGCAACTCCATCCTTCCTTCTATGGCTACACCTTC. The rearrangement links TRBV5-5 to TRBJ1-2; D not certain. Germline V gene data show CDR1 as SGHKS and CDR2 as YYEKEE (reference sequence). The CDR3 sequence is 16 residues long. V was pared by 1 base and J by 4 bases, with 17 bases between.